The 25 T cell receptor beta chains below come from one sample, sequenced in a study of T cell changes during pregnancy in multiple sclerosis (dated by TCRdb to about 2019). Libraries were made using the immunoSEQ multiplex PCR assay. Entries here come from immuneACCESS through TCRdb and include only in-frame sequences with V and J called. Some clones fail to appear in such tables; in the studies checked, an unresolved V gene covers under half of the shortfall, and the cause of the remainder is unknown. This sample has fewer than 150,000 clones in its table, and 90% to 98% of those were observed once. About 0.42% of the sample lies in the top ten. The sequencing here drew on peripheral blood, taken after pregnancy. The source is a female donor with multiple sclerosis, enrolled in a pregnancy study.

V and J are TRBV7-9 and TRBJ2-7; perhaps TRBD2 as D (6 bases). Trimming stripped 5 bases from V and 2 bases from J, with 22 bases between. The CDR3 has 17 amino acids. Germline CDR1 is SEHNR and CDR2 is FQNEAQ (reference sequence). CDR3: CASSISRGTQHTYEQYF. CDR3 nucleotides: TGTGCCAGCAGCATCTCCCGGGGGACTCAACACACCTACGAGCAGTACTTC.

The genes are TRBV4-3 and TRBJ2-7; 9 nucleotides agree with TRBD1. The CDR3 is 16 amino acids. Germline CDR1 and CDR2: LGHNA and YSLEER. V lost 1 base and J lost 4; bases outside the gene matches: 8. Here the CDR3 reads CASSQGTGQGLYEQYF. The CDR3 nucleotides read TGCGCCAGCAGCCAAGGTACAGGACAGGGGTTATACGAGCAGTACTTC.

The CDR3 DNA is TGTGCCAGCAGCATTACAAACAGGGGCCTCAACACTGAAGCTTTCTTT. Translation gives CASSITNRGLNTEAFF. The chain is built from TRBV6-6 and TRBJ1-1, with 7 bases lining up with TRBD1. This CDR3 region has 16 residues. Germline V CDR1 and CDR2: MNHNY, SVGAGI (reference sequence). The V segment lost 6 bases and the J segment 2 bases; nucleotides outside the gene matches: 12.

The gene calls are TRBV29-1 and TRBJ2-6; TRBD1 matches at 7 bases. CDR3 length: 14 amino acids. The germline V gene has CDR1 SQVTM and CDR2 ANQGSEA. V was clipped by 4 bases and J by 2 bases; unmatched bases: 2. The CDR3 sequence is CSVGQGTGANVLTF. CDR3 DNA sequence: TGCAGCGTTGGACAGGGTACTGGGGCCAACGTCCTGACTTTC.

The chain joins TRBV19 to TRBJ2-1, with D unresolved. V was clipped by 3 bases and J by 2 bases, with 17 bases between them. The CDR3 totals 17 residues. Germline CDR1 and CDR2: LNHDA and SQIVND (reference sequence). This CDR3 reads CASSIAPPGPPYNEQFF. The DNA for the CDR3 is TGTGCCAGTAGTATTGCCCCCCCGGGTCCTCCCTACAATGAGCAGTTCTTC. The full variable domain, rest sourced from reference TRBV19 and TRBJ2-1, is DGGITQSPKYLFRKEGQNVTLSCEQNLNHDAMYWYRQDPGQGLRLIYYSQIVNDFQKGDIAEGYSVSREKKESFPLTVTSAQKNPTAFYLCASSIAPPGPPYNEQFFGPGTRLTVL.

This clone was seen only once. The CDR3 is CASSQLGGGEADTQYF. The CDR3, as DNA: TGCGCCAGCAGTCAACTGGGAGGGGGAGAGGCAGATACGCAGTATTTT. The chain recombines TRBV23-1 with TRBJ2-3, with a possible D match to TRBD2 (7 bases). TRBV23-1 belongs to the ORF category, with a function that is uncertain. The CDR3 runs 16 residues. The V end lost 2 bases, the J end lost 4 bases, and 16 bases lay between the germline ends.

The rearrangement uses TRBV9 and TRBJ2-1, with 12 bases lining up with TRBD2. This CDR3 contains 16 residues. Germline V CDR1 and CDR2: SGDLS, YYNGEE. Trimming took 3 bases from V and 4 from J; bases not matched to a gene: 5. The CDR3 region is CASSGGTSGLYNEQFF. The CDR3 DNA reads as TGTGCCAGCAGCGGGGGGACTAGCGGGCTTTACAATGAGCAGTTCTTC.

This chain links TRBV2 with TRBJ2-1; 12 bases map to TRBD2. V lost 5 bases, J lost 8 bases, and 7 bases stayed unmatched. This CDR3 spans 15 amino acids. CDR1 is SNHLY, CDR2 FYNNEI, per germline. CDR3 bases: TGTGCCAGCAGTCCGACTAGCGGGAGTAGGGATGAGCAGTTCTTC. Protein sequence: CASSPTSGSRDEQFF.

The chain couples TRBV6-6 to TRBJ1-5, with D tentatively TRBD1 (5 bases). CDR3 size: 16 residues. Germline CDR1 and CDR2: MNHNY and SVGAGI (reference sequence). The DNA for the CDR3 is TGTGTCACCAACAACGTTCAGGGTGACAGCAATCAGCCCCAGCATTTT. Residues: CVTNNVQGDSNQPQHF.

The chain uses TRBV19 and TRBJ1-1; TRBD1 aligns across 7 bases. J gave up 3 bases and V 10 bases, and 2 bases lay outside the gene matches. This CDR3 region has 11 residues. The germline V gene has CDR1 LNHDA and CDR2 SQIVND (reference sequence). This chain's CDR3 is CATQGDTEAFF. The CDR3 region has the DNA TGTGCCACCCAGGGGGACACTGAAGCTTTCTTT.

The rearrangement links TRBV2 to TRBJ1-4; D perhaps matches TRBD1 (5 bases). V lost 4 bases to trimming and J lost 10 bases, with 19 bases between them. This CDR3 has 15 residues. Germline V CDR1 and CDR2: SNHLY, FYNNEI. The CDR3 region has the DNA TGTGCCAGCAGTGCTGGGCCAGGATTGGGGGGAAAACTGTTTTTT. This gives the protein CASSAGPGLGGKLFF. Full variable domain (remainder filled in from reference TRBV2 and TRBJ1-4): EPEVTQTPSHQVTQMGQEVILRCVPISNHLYFYWYRQILGQKVEFLVSFYNNEISEKSEIFDDQFSVERPDGSNFTLKIRSTKLEDSAMYFCASSAGPGLGGKLFFGSGTQLSVL.

Details on this clone: Other nucleotide sequences from this sample produce the same CDR3. The CDR3 region is CAWSVQGGQPQHF. CDR3 nucleotide sequence: TGTGCCTGGAGTGTACAAGGAGGTCAGCCCCAGCATTTT. The J gene is TRBJ1-5, the V gene TRBV30; D gene ambiguous. Germline V CDR1 and CDR2: GTSNPN, SVGIG (reference sequence). V lost 0 bases, J lost 6 bases, and 9 bases lay in between. The CDR3 totals 13 residues.

V is TRBV4-3 and J is TRBJ2-7; the D gene is possibly TRBD2 (6 bases). Germline CDR1 LGHNA, CDR2 YSLEER. V was clipped by 1 base and J by 1 base, with 11 bases between them. The CDR3 covers 15 residues. The CDR3 sequence: CASSQVGGVSYEQYF. CDR3 DNA: TGCGCCAGCAGCCAAGTAGGAGGGGTTTCCTACGAGCAGTACTTC.

CDR3 residues: CASSATTVTYNEQFF. The CDR3, as DNA: TGTGCCAGCAGCGCTACGACAGTGACCTACAATGAGCAGTTCTTC. The genes are TRBV7-9 and TRBJ2-1; weak D call: TRBD1 (5 bases). V was trimmed by 5 bases and J by 2 bases, leaving 13 bases between them. The V gene's germline CDR1 is SEHNR and CDR2 FQNEAQ (reference sequence). This CDR3 spans 15 amino acids.

The chain carries TRBV19 and TRBJ2-7; weak D call: TRBD2 (6 bases). The CDR3 has 15 residues. From germline, CDR1 is LNHDA and CDR2 SQIVND (reference sequence). The V and J ends lost 3 bases and 3 bases respectively, with 15 bases between them. In nucleotides, the CDR3 is TGTGCCAGTAGTATGGGAGGCAGCAGTTTCTACGAGCAGTACTTC. Amino acid sequence: CASSMGGSSFYEQYF.

V gene TRBV7-8 combines with J gene TRBJ2-1; 13 bases are a match to TRBD2. Germline CDR1 reads SGHVS; CDR2 reads FQNEAQ. The CDR3 contains 17 residues. Unmatched junction bases numbered 5, after V lost 5 bases and J lost 1 base. The CDR3 nucleotides read TGTGCCAGCAGCCCGCGACTAGCGGGAGGTTCCTACAATGAGCAGTTCTTC. It encodes CASSPRLAGGSYNEQFF. The full variable domain, its missing parts supplied by reference TRBV7-8 and TRBJ2-1, is GAGVSQSPRYKVAKRGQDVALRCDPISGHVSLFWYQQALGQGPEFLTYFQNEAQLDKSGLPSDRFFAERPEGSVSTLKIQRTQQEDSAVYLCASSPRLAGGSYNEQFFGPGTRLTVL.

The DNA of the CDR3 is TGTGCCAGCAGCTTAGAGCTTAGGGGACAGGCTAATGAAAAACTGTTTTTT. Translated: CASSLELRGQANEKLFF. The chain employs TRBV7-9 and TRBJ1-4, with 8 bases lining up with TRBD1. Germline V gives CDR1 SEHNR, CDR2 FQNEAQ (reference sequence). The junction had 7 bases not matched to a gene; V was cut back by 1 base and J by 3 bases. The CDR3 consists of 17 residues.

This sequence joins TRBV29-1 and TRBJ2-3; D perhaps matches TRBD1 (6 bases). This CDR3 region has 13 residues. CDR1 and CDR2 (germline): SQVTM, ANQGSEA. V dropped 3 bases and J dropped 4 bases, with 11 bases sitting between them. CDR3 sequence: CSVDNRAADTQYF. In DNA form, the CDR3 reads TGCAGCGTTGACAACAGGGCAGCAGATACGCAGTATTTT.

V gene TRBV6-5 combines with J gene TRBJ2-1; possibly TRBD2 for D (5 bases). This CDR3 is built from 15 residues. V was trimmed by 2 bases and J by 0 bases, leaving 8 bases between them. The germline gives CDR1 MNHEY, CDR2 SVGAGI. The CDR3 coding sequence is TGTGCCAGCAGTTACGGGGAGTTCTCCTACAATGAGCAGTTCTTC. Translating gives CASSYGEFSYNEQFF.

The rearrangement uses TRBV10-3 and TRBJ2-1; no firm D call. The CDR3 consists of 15 residues. V gave up 4 bases and J gave up 0 bases, with 10 bases separating them. CDR1 ENHRY and CDR2 SYGVKD come from the germline V gene. This chain's CDR3 is CAISARVSSYNEQFF. The CDR3 DNA is TGTGCCATCAGTGCTCGGGTAAGCTCCTACAATGAGCAGTTCTTC.

The chain couples TRBV5-5 to TRBJ1-5; no firm D call. Per the germline V gene, CDR1 is SGHKS and CDR2 is YYEKEE (reference sequence). The CDR3 covers 14 residues. V was shortened by 3 bases and J by 11 bases, with 18 bases between the two germline ends. The CDR3 protein is CASSSQTELMAQHF. CDR3 sequence (DNA): TGTGCCAGCAGCTCTCAGACGGAGTTGATGGCCCAGCATTTT.

The chain is built from TRBV5-8 and TRBJ2-1; D perhaps matches TRBD2 (6 bases). V lost 6 bases and J 0 bases, leaving 13 bases between the germline ends. CDR1 and CDR2 from the germline V gene are SGHTS and YDEGEE. The CDR3 sequence is 15 residues long. The CDR3 DNA reads as TGTGCCAGCATGGCGGGACCGAGCTCCTACAATGAGCAGTTCTTC. Amino acids: CASMAGPSSYNEQFF.

The J gene is TRBJ1-4, the V gene TRBV7-7; unclear D gene. The CDR3 has 14 residues. CDR1 and CDR2 from the germline V gene are SSHAT and FNYEAQ (reference sequence). The CDR3 here is CASLSCATNEKLFF. CDR3 in DNA: TGTGCTAGTCTCTCTTGCGCAACTAATGAAAAACTGTTTTTT.

This chain links TRBV19 with TRBJ2-3; 7 nucleotides align to TRBD2. The CDR3 loop spans 15 amino acids. Germline values: CDR1 LNHDA, CDR2 SQIVND (reference sequence). The V and J ends lost 6 bases and 0 bases, in that order; junction bases with no gene match: 6. The CDR3: CASSLTSDSTDTQYF. Here the CDR3 DNA reads TGTGCCAGTAGCCTTACTAGCGACAGCACAGATACGCAGTATTTT. The full variable domain, in which reference TRBV19 and TRBJ2-3 provide the parts outside the CDR3, is DGGITQSPKYLFRKEGQNVTLSCEQNLNHDAMYWYRQDPGQGLRLIYYSQIVNDFQKGDIAEGYSVSREKKESFPLTVTSAQKNPTAFYLCASSLTSDSTDTQYFGPGTRLTVL.

This rearrangement joins TRBV9 to TRBJ1-2, with D perhaps TRBD1 (6 bases). Germline lookup yields CDR1 SGDLS and CDR2 YYNGEE. This CDR3 contains 15 residues. The ends were cut back, 1 base at V and 1 base at J, with 11 bases in the middle. The CDR3, as DNA: TGTGCCAGCAGCGTACAGGACAGTTATAACTATGGCTACACCTTC. This gives the protein CASSVQDSYNYGYTF. Together with reference TRBV9 and TRBJ1-2, the CDR3 gives the full variable domain: DSGVTQTPKHLITATGQRVTLRCSPRSGDLSVYWYQQSLDQGLQFLIQYYNGEERAKGNILERFSAQQFPDLHSELNLSSLELGDSALYFCASSVQDSYNYGYTFGSGTRLTVV.